The 14 T cell receptor beta chains reported below all come from one sample, sequenced in a study of response to subunit inactivated influenza vaccine. TCRdb analysed the RT-PCR reads with MiXCR anew, one entry per CDR3 protein. The sample lists about 830,000 distinct CDR3 sequences, 18% occurring once. The input for sequencing was PBMCs from blood, taken around 5 days after vaccination. The receptors shown here come from a man aged 50-60 years who received an inactivated influenza vaccine.

This clonotype appeared a few times. The chain links TRBV6-9 to TRBJ1-5, with D possibly TRBD1 on 5 matching bases. The CDR3 totals 14 residues. The germline gives CDR1 MNHGY, CDR2 SVAAGI. Trimming removed 8 bases at V and 8 bases at J, with 19 bases between. CDR3 sequence: CASGRANPWEPQHF. The CDR3, as DNA: TGTGCCAGCGGCAGGGCAAATCCCTGGGAGCCCCAGCATTTT.

This clonotype was found many times. The chain recombines TRBV6-5 with TRBJ1-1; TRBD1 is a possible D gene (5 bases). The V gene's germline CDR1 is MNHEY and CDR2 SVGAGI. The length of the CDR3 is 14 residues. V was cut by 2 bases and J by 1 base, with 8 bases left in between. This chain's CDR3 is CASSYQGGNTEAFF. CDR3 bases: TGTGCCAGCAGTTACCAGGGAGGGAACACTGAAGCTTTCTTT.

This clonotype was seen a few times. The chain is built from TRBV11-2 and TRBJ1-2; D call uncertain. This CDR3 is built from 15 residues. Deletions cut 0 bases from V and 1 base from J, with 9 bases between. Germline V CDR1 and CDR2: SGHAT, FQNNGV. CDR3 in amino acids: CASSLERNFNYGYTF. CDR3 in DNA: TGTGCCAGCAGCTTAGAAAGAAACTTTAACTATGGCTACACCTTC. Combining the CDR3 with reference TRBV11-2 and TRBJ1-2 gives the whole variable domain EAGVAQSPRYKIIEKRQSVAFWCNPISGHATLYWYQQILGQGPKLLIQFQNNGVVDDSQLPKDRFSAERLKGVDSTLKIQPAKLEDSAVYLCASSLERNFNYGYTFGSGTRLTVV.

The chain is built from TRBV5-6 and TRBJ1-2; D may be TRBD1 (6 bases). This CDR3 has 14 amino acids. Per the germline V gene, CDR1 is SGHDT and CDR2 is YYEEEE. With 3 bases removed from V and 8 bases from J, the gap between germline ends came to 17 bases. Written as DNA, the CDR3 is TGTGCCAGCAGCTGGACGGGGGCTACCTACGGCTACACCTTC. It codes for CASSWTGATYGYTF.

The rearrangement links TRBV5-5 to TRBJ2-7; TRBD2 matches 8 bases. The trim removed 3 bases at V and 7 bases at J, leaving 12 bases unmatched. From germline, CDR1 is SGHKS and CDR2 YYEKEE (reference sequence). CDR3 length: 15 amino acids. CDR3 DNA: TGTGCCAGCAGCTACAGAATCGGGAGGGCCGCTGAGCAGTACTTC. It codes for CASSYRIGRAAEQYF.

This clonotype appeared many times. The rearrangement uses TRBV18 and TRBJ1-3; TRBD1 might be the D (5 bases). The CDR3 is 16 residues long. CDR1 KGHSH and CDR2 LQKENI come from the germline V gene. Between the trimmed V and J ends, which lost 6 bases and 4 bases, there was a span of 19 bases. The CDR3 protein is CASSPMGGTRGNTIYF. The DNA of the CDR3 is TGTGCCAGCTCCCCCATGGGGGGGACGAGAGGAAACACCATATATTTT.

This clonotype was detected only a few times. V and J are TRBV20-1 and TRBJ2-7, with TRBD1 matching over 9 bases. The CDR3 has 14 amino acids. The V segment lost 6 bases and the J segment 5 bases; nucleotides outside the gene matches: 11. The germline V gene encodes CDR1 DFQATT and CDR2 SNEGSKA (reference sequence). The CDR3 bases are TGCAGTGCAACCGGGACAGGGTCCCTCAACGAGCAGTACTTC. Its translation: CSATGTGSLNEQYF.

The gene calls are TRBV9 and TRBJ1-5; D is possibly TRBD1 (5 bases). The CDR3 spans 15 residues. Per germline, CDR1 SGDLS and CDR2 YYNGEE. With 0 bases removed from V and 0 bases from J, the gap between germline ends came to 7 bases. The CDR3 nucleotides are TGTGCCAGCAGCGTAGGGACACTTAGCAATCAGCCCCAGCATTTT. Its translation is CASSVGTLSNQPQHF.

The chain has TRBV20-1 and TRBJ2-5; possibly TRBD1 or TRBD2 for D (5 bases each). The CDR3 has 12 amino acids. In germline, CDR1 is DFQATT, CDR2 SNEGSKA (reference sequence). V lost 7 bases and J 5 bases, leaving 14 bases between the germline ends. Here the CDR3 reads CSGFSEGETQYF. The CDR3 DNA follows: TGCAGTGGTTTTAGCGAGGGGGAGACCCAGTACTTC.

The table lists this clonotype with many counts. This chain connects TRBV10-3 to TRBJ2-2; D may be TRBD2 (5 bases). Germline values: CDR1 ENHRY, CDR2 SYGVKD. V lost 4 bases and J 5 bases, leaving 5 bases between the germline ends. The CDR3 extends over 12 amino acids. DNA of the CDR3: TGTGCCATCAGTGGGACTACCGGGGAGCTGTTTTTT. This encodes CAISGTTGELFF.

This clonotype appeared a few times. This rearrangement joins TRBV29-1 to TRBJ2-3; maybe TRBD2 (6 bases). V was shortened by 7 bases and J by 1 base, with 15 bases between the two germline ends. The CDR3 loop spans 14 amino acids. Germline CDR1 and CDR2: SQVTM and ANQGSEA. The CDR3 nucleotides are TGCAGCGGAGCCAGCGGGCAACGCACAGATACGCAGTATTTT. It codes for CSGASGQRTDTQYF.

The V and J genes are TRBV5-1 and TRBJ2-6, with 8 bases lining up with TRBD1. This CDR3 spans 16 amino acids. Looked up from germline, CDR1 is SGHRS and CDR2 is YFSETQ. V dropped 1 base and J dropped 2; count of bases not matched to a gene: 2. CDR3 bases: TGCGCCAGCAGCTTGACAGGGGGAACTGGGGCCAACGTCCTGACTTTC. It encodes CASSLTGGTGANVLTF.

The table lists this clonotype with a few counts. The chain employs TRBV20-1 and TRBJ2-4; 11 positions agree with TRBD2. With 1 base clipped from V and 14 bases from J, the junction kept 13 bases outside the gene matches. The CDR3 has 15 residues. Germline V gene data show CDR1 as DFQATT and CDR2 as SNEGSKA (reference sequence). The DNA for the CDR3 is TGCAGTGCTAGAGCTCCAGCTCGACTAGCGGGACCTAAGTACTTC. Residues: CSARAPARLAGPKYF.

This rearrangement joins TRBV6-1 to TRBJ1-5; D may be TRBD1 (6 bases). The CDR3 is 13 amino acids. Germline loops: CDR1 MNHNS, CDR2 SASEGT. Between the trimmed V and J ends, which lost 6 bases and 7 bases, there was a span of 13 bases. Written as DNA, the CDR3 is TGTGCCAGCAGGGGGGCAGGGCAGCAGCCCCAGCATTTT. Protein sequence: CASRGAGQQPQHF.